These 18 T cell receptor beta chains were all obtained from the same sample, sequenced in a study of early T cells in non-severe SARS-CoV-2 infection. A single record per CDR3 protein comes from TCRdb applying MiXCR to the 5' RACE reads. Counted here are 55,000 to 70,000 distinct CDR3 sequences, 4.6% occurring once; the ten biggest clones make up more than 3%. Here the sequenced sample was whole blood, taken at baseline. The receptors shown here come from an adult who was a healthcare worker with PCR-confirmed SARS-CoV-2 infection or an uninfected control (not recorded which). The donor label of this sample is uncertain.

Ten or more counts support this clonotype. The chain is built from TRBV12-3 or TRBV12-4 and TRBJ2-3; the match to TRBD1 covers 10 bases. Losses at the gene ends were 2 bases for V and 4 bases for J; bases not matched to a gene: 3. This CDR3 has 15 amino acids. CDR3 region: CASSLRGQGADTQYF. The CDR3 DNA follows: TGTGCCAGCAGTTTACGCGGACAGGGGGCAGATACGCAGTATTTT.

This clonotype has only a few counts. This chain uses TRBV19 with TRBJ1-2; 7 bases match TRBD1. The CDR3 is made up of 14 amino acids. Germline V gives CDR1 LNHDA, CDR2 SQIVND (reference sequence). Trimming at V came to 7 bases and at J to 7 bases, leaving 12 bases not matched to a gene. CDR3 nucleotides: TGTGCCAGTACCTCTTTCGGACAGGCGGGTGGCTACACCTTC. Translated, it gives CASTSFGQAGGYTF.

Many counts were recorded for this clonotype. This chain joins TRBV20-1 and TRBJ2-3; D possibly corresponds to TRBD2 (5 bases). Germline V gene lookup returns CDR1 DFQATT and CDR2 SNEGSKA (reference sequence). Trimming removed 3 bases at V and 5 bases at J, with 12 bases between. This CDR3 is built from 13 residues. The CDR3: CSASGELVDTQYF. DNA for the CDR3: TGCAGTGCTAGCGGGGAATTGGTAGATACGCAGTATTTT.

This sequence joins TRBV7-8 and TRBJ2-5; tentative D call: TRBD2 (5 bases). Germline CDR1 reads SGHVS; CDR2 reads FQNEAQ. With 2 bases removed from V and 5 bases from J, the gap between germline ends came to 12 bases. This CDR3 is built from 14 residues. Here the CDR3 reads CASSLFSGDETQYF. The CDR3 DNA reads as TGTGCCAGCAGCTTATTCAGCGGAGATGAGACCCAGTACTTC.

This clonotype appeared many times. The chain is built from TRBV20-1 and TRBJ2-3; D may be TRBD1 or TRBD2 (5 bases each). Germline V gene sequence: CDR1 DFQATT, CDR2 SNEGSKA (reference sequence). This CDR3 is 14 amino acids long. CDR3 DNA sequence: TGCAGCATCCCACAGGAGGACCTCACAGATACGCAGTATTTT. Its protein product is CSIPQEDLTDTQYF.

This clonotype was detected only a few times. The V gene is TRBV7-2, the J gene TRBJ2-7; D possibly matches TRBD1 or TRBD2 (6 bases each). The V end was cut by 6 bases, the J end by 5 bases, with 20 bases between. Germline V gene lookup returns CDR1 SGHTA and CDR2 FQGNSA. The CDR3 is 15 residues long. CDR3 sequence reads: CASSPSIGGVNEQYF. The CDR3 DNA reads TGTGCCAGCAGTCCCTCTATCGGGGGCGTGAACGAGCAGTACTTC.

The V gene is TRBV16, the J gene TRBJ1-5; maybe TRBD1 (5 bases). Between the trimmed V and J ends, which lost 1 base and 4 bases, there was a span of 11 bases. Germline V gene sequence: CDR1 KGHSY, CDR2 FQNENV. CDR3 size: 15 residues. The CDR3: CASSQFGQGNQPQHF. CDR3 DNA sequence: TGTGCCAGCAGCCAATTTGGCCAGGGAAATCAGCCCCAGCATTTT.

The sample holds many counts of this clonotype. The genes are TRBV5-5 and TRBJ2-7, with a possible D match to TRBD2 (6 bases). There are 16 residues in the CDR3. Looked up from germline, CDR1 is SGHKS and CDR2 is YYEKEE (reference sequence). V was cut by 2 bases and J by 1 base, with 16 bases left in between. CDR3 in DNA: TGTGCCAGCAGCTTTTTCGCGGGATCAGCATCCTACGAGCAGTACTTC. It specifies CASSFFAGSASYEQYF.

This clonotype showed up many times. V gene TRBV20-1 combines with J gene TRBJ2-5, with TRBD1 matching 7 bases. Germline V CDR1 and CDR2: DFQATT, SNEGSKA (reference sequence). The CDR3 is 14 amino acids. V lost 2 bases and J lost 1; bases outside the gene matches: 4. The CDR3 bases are TGCAGTGCTAGATTGCCAGGGGGCCAAGAGACCCAGTACTTC. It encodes CSARLPGGQETQYF.

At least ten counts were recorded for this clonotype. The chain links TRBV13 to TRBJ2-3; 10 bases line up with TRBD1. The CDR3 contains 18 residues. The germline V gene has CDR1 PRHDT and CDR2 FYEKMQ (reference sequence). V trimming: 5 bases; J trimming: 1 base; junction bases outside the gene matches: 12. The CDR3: CASSRPGQGRSRTDTQYF. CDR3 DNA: TGTGCCAGCAGCCGACCGGGACAGGGGCGATCTCGCACAGATACGCAGTATTTT.

The CDR3 reads CASSLLLQQGQWTHPHF. In nucleotides, the CDR3 is TGTGCCAGCAGTTTACTTCTTCAGCAGGGGCAATGGACCCATCCGCATTTT. This chain links TRBV12-3 or TRBV12-4 with TRBJ1-5; D might be TRBD1 (6 bases). This CDR3 contains 17 residues. The ends were cut back, 2 bases at V and 15 bases at J, with 29 bases in the middle.

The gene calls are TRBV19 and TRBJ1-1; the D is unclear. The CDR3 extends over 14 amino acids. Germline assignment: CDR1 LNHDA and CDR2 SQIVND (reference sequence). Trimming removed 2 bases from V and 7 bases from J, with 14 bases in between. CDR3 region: CASSIQSRSGEAFF. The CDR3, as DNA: TGTGCCAGTAGTATACAGAGCAGGTCCGGTGAAGCTTTCTTT.

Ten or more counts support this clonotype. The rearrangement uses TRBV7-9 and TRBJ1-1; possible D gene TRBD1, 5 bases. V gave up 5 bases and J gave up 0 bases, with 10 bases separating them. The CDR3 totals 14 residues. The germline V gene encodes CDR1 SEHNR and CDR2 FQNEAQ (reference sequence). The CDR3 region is CASSRDGMNTEAFF. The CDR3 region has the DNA TGTGCCAGCAGCCGGGACGGAATGAACACTGAAGCTTTCTTT.

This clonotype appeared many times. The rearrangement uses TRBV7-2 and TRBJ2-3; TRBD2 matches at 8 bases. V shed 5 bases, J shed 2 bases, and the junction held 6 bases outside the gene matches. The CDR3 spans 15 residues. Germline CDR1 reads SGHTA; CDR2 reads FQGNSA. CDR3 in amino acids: CASSALAGNTDTQYF. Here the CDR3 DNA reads TGTGCCAGCAGCGCCCTAGCGGGCAACACAGATACGCAGTATTTT.

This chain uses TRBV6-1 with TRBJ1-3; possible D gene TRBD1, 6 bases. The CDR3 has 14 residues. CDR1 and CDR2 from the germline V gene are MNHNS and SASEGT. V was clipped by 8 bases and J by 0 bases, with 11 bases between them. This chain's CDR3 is CASLPGASGNTIYF. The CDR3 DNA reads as TGTGCCAGCCTCCCAGGGGCCTCTGGAAACACCATATATTTT.

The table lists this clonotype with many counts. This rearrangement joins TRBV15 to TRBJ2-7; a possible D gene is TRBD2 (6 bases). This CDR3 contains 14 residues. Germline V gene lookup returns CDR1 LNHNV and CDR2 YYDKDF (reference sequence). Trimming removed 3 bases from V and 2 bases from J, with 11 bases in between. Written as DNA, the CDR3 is TGTGCCACCAGCAGGGGTAGCGGACCCTACGAGCAGTACTTC. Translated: CATSRGSGPYEQYF.

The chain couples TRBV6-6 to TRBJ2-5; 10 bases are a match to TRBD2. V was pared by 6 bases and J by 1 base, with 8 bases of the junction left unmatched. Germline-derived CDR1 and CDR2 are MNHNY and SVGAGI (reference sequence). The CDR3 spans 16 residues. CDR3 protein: CASSLPSGGPQETQYF. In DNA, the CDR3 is TGTGCCAGCAGCCTTCCTAGCGGGGGACCCCAAGAGACCCAGTACTTC.

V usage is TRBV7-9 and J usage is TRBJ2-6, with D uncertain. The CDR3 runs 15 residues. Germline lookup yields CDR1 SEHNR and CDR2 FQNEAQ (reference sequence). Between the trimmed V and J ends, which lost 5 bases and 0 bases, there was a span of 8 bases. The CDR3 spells CASSPTISGANVLTF. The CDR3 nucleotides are TGTGCCAGCAGCCCGACAATCTCTGGGGCCAACGTCCTGACTTTC.